This TCR beta chain was observed in a study of blood T cell repertoires in COVID-19. On the study more broadly: Researchers got acute and convalescent COVID-19 samples from the United States, Italy and Spain. T cells, B-cell-depleted T cells, or PBMCs supplied cDNA or gDNA.

This CDR3 has 15 amino acids. V shed 5 bases, J shed 4 bases, and the junction held 10 bases outside the gene matches. CDR1 is SNHLY, CDR2 FYNNEI, per germline. Per the original methods: Amplification of reference gene primers provided the estimated nucleated cell counts. Data came from immunoSEQ multiplex PCR; TCRdb stores just in-frame clones and leaves some out. V and J calls and clone size come straight from that table; D and trimming were deduced from the DNA. The repertoire holds fewer than 45,000 clones, with about 74% as singletons. The TCR comes from a man aged 55 to 70 with active COVID-19. The V and J genes are TRBV2 and TRBJ2-5; 7 bases agree with TRBD2. The specimen was peripheral blood. CDR3 residues: CASSQRAGVGETQYF. The CDR3 DNA reads TGTGCCAGCAGTCAGAGGGCGGGAGTAGGAGAGACCCAGTACTTC.